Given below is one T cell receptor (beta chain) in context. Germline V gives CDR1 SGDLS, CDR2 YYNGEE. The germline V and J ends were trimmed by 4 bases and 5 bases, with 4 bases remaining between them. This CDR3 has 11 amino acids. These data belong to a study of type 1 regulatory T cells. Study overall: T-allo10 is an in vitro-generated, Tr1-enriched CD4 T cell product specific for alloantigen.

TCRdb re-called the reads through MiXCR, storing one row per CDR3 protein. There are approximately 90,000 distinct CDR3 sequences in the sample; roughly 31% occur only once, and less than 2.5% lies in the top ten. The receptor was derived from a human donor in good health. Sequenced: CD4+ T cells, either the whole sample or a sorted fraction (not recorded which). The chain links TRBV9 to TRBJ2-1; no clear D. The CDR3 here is CASSWDNEQFF. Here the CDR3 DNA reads TGTGCCAGCAGCTGGGACAATGAGCAGTTCTTC. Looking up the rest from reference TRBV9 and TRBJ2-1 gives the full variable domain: DSGVTQTPKHLITATGQRVTLRCSPRSGDLSVYWYQQSLDQGLQFLIQYYNGEERAKGNILERFSAQQFPDLHSELNLSSLELGDSALYFCASSWDNEQFFGPGTRLTVL.